This TCR beta chain is from a study of blood T cell repertoires in COVID-19. This clone was counted at least ten times. Germline trimming cut 6 bases from V and 4 bases from J; bases unmatched to any gene: 7. CDR1 is SGHVS, CDR2 FQNEAQ, per germline. The CDR3 has 16 residues. Per the authors' pipeline: From reference gene primer amplification, estimates of nucleated cell counts were derived. Here immunoSEQ multiplex PCR was the method, and the copy in TCRdb shows in-frame clones only, minus some. The V and J calls and clone size come from that table; D and trimming were worked out from the DNA. Seen here are about 72,000 clones, 82% observed once, and the top ten hold 15% to 20%.

V and J are TRBV7-8 and TRBJ2-1; 12 bases map to TRBD2. This receptor was obtained from a human donor in a cohort sampled during active COVID-19. Material: peripheral blood. The CDR3 protein is CASRDQLAGGYNEQFF. CDR3 DNA: TGTGCCAGCAGGGACCAACTAGCGGGGGGTTACAATGAGCAGTTCTTC.